This is a list of T cell receptor beta chains from one sample in a study of T cells in localized non-small cell lung cancer. Some clones are missing from TCRdb's copy, which holds only in-frame ones; the method was immunoSEQ multiplex PCR. Among 15,000 to 20,000 clones listed, roughly 80% were seen once. The sequencing used peripheral blood, collected before any cancer treatment. The receptor source for this set is a male donor older than 55 with stage I lung adenocarcinoma. The conserved cysteine and the conserved F or W are not part of the CDR3 here.

V gene | CDR3 protein
TRBV18 | ASSPSRGDTQY
TRBV25-1 | ASSETGGGYT
TRBV28 | ASSFRVAKNIQY
TRBV2 | ASSGDEIGPSLEAQY
TRBV5-4 | ASSLTGGSGETGELF
TRBV29-1 | SVTRTGRDYNEQF
TRBV9 | ASSALSGYQETQY
TRBV27 | ASSSARGRSNQPQH
TRBV2 | ASSEDMVAGTAKNIQY
TRBV5-4 | ASSSGEGTLYYYEQY
TRBV30 | AWSRGGVGTNQPQH
TRBV7-8 | ASSPPGLAGTEQF
TRBV21-1 | ASSTQLGEASYNSPLH
TRBV19 | ASSGGYYGYT
TRBV30 | AWGTGRDTQY
TRBV2 | ASSEVPGAAETQY
TRBV7-6 | ASSLNGAAKDYEQY
TRBV5-4 | ASSGPLAETQY
TRBV10-3 | ASMGLSYEQY
TRBV27 | ASSLSGAADTQY
TRBV28 | ASQIPGQGFEQF
TRBV6-1 | ASSEWTGPNYGYT
TRBV7-9 | ASSLEAPQGGETQY
TRBV5-1 | ASSWGTGRNEQY
TRBV19 | ASSIFRDRGNTEAF
TRBV29-1 | SVNETQY
TRBV30 | AWSGGTGEAKNIQY
TRBV5-6 | ASSYTGLMNTEAF
TRBV20-1 | SARSGYEQY
TRBV5-8 | ASRQGPSYEQY
TRBV9 | ASSVVPTGTSGSSTGELF
TRBV9 | ASSVEDVTVNTGELF
TRBV4-2 | ASSHPGQGTEQY
TRBV4-3 | ASSQDPAGDSNEQF
TRBV6-6 | ASRGESSNQPQH
TRBV4-1 | ASSPAGTTDTQY
TRBV18 | ASSQGLEEKLF
TRBV4-1 | ASSQESRGPLSFTDTQY
TRBV19 | ASRTTGGSYEQY